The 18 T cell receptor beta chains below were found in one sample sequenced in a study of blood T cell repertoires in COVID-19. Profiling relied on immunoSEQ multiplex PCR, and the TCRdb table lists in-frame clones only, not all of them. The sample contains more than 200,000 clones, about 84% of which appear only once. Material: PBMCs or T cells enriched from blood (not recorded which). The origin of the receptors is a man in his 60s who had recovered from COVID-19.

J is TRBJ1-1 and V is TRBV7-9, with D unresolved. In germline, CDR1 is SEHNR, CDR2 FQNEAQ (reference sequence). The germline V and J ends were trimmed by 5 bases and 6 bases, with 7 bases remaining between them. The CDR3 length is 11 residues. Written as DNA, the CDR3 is TGTGCCAGCAGCCCTCGAGCTGAAGCTTTCTTT. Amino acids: CASSPRAEAFF.

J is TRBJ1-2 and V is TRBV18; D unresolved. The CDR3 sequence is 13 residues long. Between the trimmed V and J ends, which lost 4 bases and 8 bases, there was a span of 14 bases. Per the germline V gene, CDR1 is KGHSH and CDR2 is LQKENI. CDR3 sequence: CASSRALGTGYTF. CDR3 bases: TGTGCCAGCTCACGGGCACTTGGTACAGGCTACACCTTC.

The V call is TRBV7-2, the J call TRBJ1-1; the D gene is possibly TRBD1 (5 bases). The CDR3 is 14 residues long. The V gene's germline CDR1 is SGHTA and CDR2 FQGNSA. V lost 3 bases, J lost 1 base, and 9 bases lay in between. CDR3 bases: TGTGCCAGCAGCTTCCAGGGTTCGAACACTGAAGCTTTCTTT. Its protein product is CASSFQGSNTEAFF. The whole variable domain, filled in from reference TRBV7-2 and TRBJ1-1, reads GAGVSQSPSNKVTEKGKDVELRCDPISGHTALYWYRQSLGQGLEFLIYFQGNSAPDKSGLPSDRFSAERTGGSVSTLTIQRTQQEDSAVYLCASSFQGSNTEAFFGQGTRLTVV.

DNA of the CDR3: TGTGCCAGCAGTGAAGAGAGGGCAGGCTCTGGAAACACCATATATTTT. Protein: CASSEERAGSGNTIYF. This chain links TRBV2 with TRBJ1-3; D remains unclear. Trimming left V 1 base short and J 0 bases short, with 10 bases between. This CDR3 has 16 residues. The V gene's germline CDR1 is SNHLY and CDR2 FYNNEI.

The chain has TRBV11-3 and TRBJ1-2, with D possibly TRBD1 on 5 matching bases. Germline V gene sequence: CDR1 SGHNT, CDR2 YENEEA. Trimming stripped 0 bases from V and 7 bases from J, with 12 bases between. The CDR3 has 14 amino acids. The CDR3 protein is CASSLEGGASGYTF. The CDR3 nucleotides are TGTGCCAGCAGCTTAGAAGGTGGGGCTAGTGGCTACACCTTC.

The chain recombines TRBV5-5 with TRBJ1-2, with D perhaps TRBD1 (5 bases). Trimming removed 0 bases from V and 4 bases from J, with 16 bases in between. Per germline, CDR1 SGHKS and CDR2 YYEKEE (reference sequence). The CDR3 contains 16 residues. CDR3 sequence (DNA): TGTGCCAGCAGCTTGGCCGGGGGGAGGGGAGGCTATGGCTACACCTTC. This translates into CASSLAGGRGGYGYTF.

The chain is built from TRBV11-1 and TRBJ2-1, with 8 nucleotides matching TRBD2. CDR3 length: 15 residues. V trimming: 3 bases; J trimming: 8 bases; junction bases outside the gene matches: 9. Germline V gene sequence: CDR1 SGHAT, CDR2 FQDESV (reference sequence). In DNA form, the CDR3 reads TGTGCCAGCAGCTTCTCAGCGGGGGAAGTTCATGAGCAGTTCTTC. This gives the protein CASSFSAGEVHEQFF.

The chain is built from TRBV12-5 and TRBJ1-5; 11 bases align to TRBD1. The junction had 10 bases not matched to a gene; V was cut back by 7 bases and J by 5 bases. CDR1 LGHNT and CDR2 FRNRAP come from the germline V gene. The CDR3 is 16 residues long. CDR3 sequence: CASVDGQGAPDQPQHF. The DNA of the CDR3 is TGTGCTAGTGTCGATGGACAGGGGGCGCCGGATCAGCCCCAGCATTTT.

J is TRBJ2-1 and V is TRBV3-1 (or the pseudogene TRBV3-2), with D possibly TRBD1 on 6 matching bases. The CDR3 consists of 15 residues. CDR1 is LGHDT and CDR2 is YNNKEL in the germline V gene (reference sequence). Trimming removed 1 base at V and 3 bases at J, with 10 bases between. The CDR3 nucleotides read TGTGCCAGCAGCCAAGTACAGGGTGGCTACAATGAGCAGTTCTTC. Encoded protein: CASSQVQGGYNEQFF.

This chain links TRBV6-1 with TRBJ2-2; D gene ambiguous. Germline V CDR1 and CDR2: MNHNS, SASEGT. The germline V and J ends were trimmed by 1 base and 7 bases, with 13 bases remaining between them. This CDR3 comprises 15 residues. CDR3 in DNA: TGTGCCAGCAGTGAAGAGAGATGGGCGCACGGGGAGCTGTTTTTT. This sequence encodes CASSEERWAHGELFF.

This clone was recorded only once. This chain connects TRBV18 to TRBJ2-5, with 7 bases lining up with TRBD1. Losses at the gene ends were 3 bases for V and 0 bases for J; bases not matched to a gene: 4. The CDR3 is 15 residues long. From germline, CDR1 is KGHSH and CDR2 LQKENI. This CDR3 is CASSPRDRYQETQYF. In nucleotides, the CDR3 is TGTGCCAGCTCACCCCGGGACAGATACCAAGAGACCCAGTACTTC.

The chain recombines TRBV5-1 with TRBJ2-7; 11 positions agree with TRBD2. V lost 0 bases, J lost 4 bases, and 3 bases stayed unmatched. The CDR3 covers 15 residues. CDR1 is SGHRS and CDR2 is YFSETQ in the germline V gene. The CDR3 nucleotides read TGCGCCAGCAGCTTGGAGGCTAGCGGGGGGTACGAGCAGTACTTC. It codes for CASSLEASGGYEQYF.

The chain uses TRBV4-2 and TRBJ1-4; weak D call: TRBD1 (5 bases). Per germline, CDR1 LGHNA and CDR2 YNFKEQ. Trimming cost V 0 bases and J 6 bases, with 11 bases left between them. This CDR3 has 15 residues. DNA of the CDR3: TGTGCCAGCAGCCAAGAGCTGACAGATGATGAAAAACTGTTTTTT. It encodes CASSQELTDDEKLFF.

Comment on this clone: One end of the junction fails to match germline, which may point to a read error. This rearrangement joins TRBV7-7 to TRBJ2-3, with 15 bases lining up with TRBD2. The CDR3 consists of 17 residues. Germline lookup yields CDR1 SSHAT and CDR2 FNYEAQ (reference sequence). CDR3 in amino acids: CASRPRTSGGVLDTQYF. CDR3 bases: TGTGCTAGCAGACCCCGGACTAGCGGGGGGGTGTTAGATACGCAGTATTTT.

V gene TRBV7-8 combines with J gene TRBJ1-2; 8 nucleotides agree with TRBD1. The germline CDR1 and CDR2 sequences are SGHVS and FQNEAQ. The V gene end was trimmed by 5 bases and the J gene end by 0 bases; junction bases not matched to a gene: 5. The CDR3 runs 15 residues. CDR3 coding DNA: TGTGCCAGCAGCCCATGGACAGGGTCTAACTATGGCTACACCTTC. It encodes CASSPWTGSNYGYTF.

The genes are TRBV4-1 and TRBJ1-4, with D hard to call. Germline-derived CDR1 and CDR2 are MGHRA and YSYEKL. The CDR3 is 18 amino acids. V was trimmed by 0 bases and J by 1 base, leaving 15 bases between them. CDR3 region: CASSQDWGGPGTNEKLFF. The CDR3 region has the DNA TGCGCCAGCAGCCAAGATTGGGGAGGGCCGGGAACTAATGAAAAACTGTTTTTT.

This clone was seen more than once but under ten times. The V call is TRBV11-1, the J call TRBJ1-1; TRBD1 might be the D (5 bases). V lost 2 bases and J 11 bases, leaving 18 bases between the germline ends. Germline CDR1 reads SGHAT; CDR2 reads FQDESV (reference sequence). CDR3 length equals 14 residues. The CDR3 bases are TGTGCCAGCAGCTTACAGCAGGGTCGCCGTGGCGCTTTCTTT. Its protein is CASSLQQGRRGAFF.

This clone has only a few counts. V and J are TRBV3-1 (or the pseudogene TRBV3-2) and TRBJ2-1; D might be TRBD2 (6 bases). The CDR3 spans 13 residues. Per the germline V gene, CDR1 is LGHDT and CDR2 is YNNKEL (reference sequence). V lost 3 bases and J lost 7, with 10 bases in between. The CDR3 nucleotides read TGTGCCAGCAGCCACTATAGCGGAAATGAGCAGTTCTTC. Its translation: CASSHYSGNEQFF.